These 25 T cell receptor beta chains originate from one sample sequenced in a study of T cells in Graves' hyperthyroidism and ophthalmopathy. What was amplified from RNA transcripts were TCR beta CDR3 regions. Primed by the HTBI set, a first-round RT-PCR was run on the TCR CDR3. MiXCR, applied by TCRdb to the multiplex PCR reads, yields one record per CDR3 protein. The table lists under 400,000 distinct CDR3 sequences, roughly 15% of them singletons. The sequenced material came from blood. Every receptor here comes from a man younger than 45 with Graves' hyperthyroidism.

The chain is built from TRBV20-1 and TRBJ1-1; D remains unclear. Germline V CDR1 and CDR2: DFQATT, SNEGSKA (reference sequence). There are 14 residues in the CDR3. The V end lost 4 bases, the J end lost 1 base, and 13 bases lay between the germline ends. For the CDR3, the DNA is TGCAGTGCTATTTTCGGCAACAAGAACACTGAAGCTTTCTTT. This encodes CSAIFGNKNTEAFF.

V gene TRBV29-1 combines with J gene TRBJ1-1, with D unclear. CDR1 and CDR2 from the germline V gene are SQVTM and ANQGSEA. This CDR3 has 11 residues. V lost 7 bases to trimming and J lost 2 bases, with 8 bases between them. CDR3 nucleotide sequence: TGCAGCGGTCGGGAAAACACTGAAGCTTTCTTT. This sequence encodes CSGRENTEAFF. Drawing the rest from reference TRBV29-1 and TRBJ1-1, the complete variable domain is SAVISQKPSRDICQRGTSLTIQCQVDSQVTMMFWYRQQPGQSLTLIATANQGSEATYESGFVIDKFPISRPNLTFSTLTVSNMSPEDSSIYLCSGRENTEAFFGQGTRLTVV.

This clonotype occurred a few times. Relative to the germline gene, one junction end is altered; a read error may explain this. The chain has TRBV7-7 and TRBJ1-1; possible D gene TRBD1, 5 bases. Germline loops: CDR1 SSHAT, CDR2 FNYEAQ (reference sequence). The CDR3 sequence is 13 residues long. CDR3: CASSADRNTEAFF. Written as DNA, the CDR3 is TGTGCTAGCAGCGCTGACAGGAACACTGAAGCTTTCTTT.

This clonotype was counted ten times or more. The chain employs TRBV3-1 and TRBJ1-1; possibly TRBD1 for D (6 bases). Trimming left V 0 bases short and J 0 bases short, with 11 bases between. Germline V gene sequence: CDR1 LGHDT, CDR2 YNNKEL (reference sequence). This CDR3 spans 16 amino acids. The CDR3 is CASSQENRALNTEAFF. The CDR3 bases are TGTGCCAGCAGCCAAGAAAACAGGGCCCTGAACACTGAAGCTTTCTTT.

On this clonotype itself: The junction does not match germline at one end; this may be a read error. J is TRBJ2-2 and V is TRBV28; D is perhaps TRBD1 or TRBD2 (5 bases each). Per germline, CDR1 MDHEN and CDR2 SYDVKM. The CDR3 runs to 13 residues. The CDR3 loop is CASSPTGDGELVF. CDR3 DNA: TGTGCCAGCAGTCCCACAGGAGACGGGGAGCTGGTTTTT.

The rearrangement links TRBV25-1 to TRBJ2-2; D not resolved. CDR1 and CDR2 (germline): MGHDK, SYGVNS. The CDR3 is 13 residues long. Deletions cut 4 bases from V and 8 bases from J, with 11 bases between. The CDR3 region has the DNA TGTGCCAGCAGTGTTGGTTTCGTAGGGGAGCTGTTTTTT. Its translation: CASSVGFVGELFF.

This clonotype turned up a few times. The chain joins TRBV9 to TRBJ2-1; TRBD1 aligns across 9 bases. From germline, CDR1 is SGDLS and CDR2 YYNGEE. The length of the CDR3 is 16 residues. The V and J ends lost 3 bases and 6 bases, in that order; junction bases with no gene match: 10. The CDR3: CASSAAPGQGANEQFF. Written as DNA, the CDR3 is TGTGCCAGCAGCGCGGCCCCGGGACAGGGTGCCAATGAGCAGTTCTTC.

This chain links TRBV7-9 with TRBJ2-1; D is possibly TRBD2 (6 bases). CDR3 length: 14 residues. Trimming took off 5 bases at V and 2 bases at J, with 10 bases between the two ends. The germline gives CDR1 SEHNR, CDR2 FQNEAQ (reference sequence). The CDR3, as DNA: TGTGCCAGCAGCGCTTCGGGAGCCTACAATGAGCAGTTCTTC. Encoded protein: CASSASGAYNEQFF. Full variable domain (outside the CDR3, taken from reference TRBV7-9 and TRBJ2-1): DTGVSQNPRHKITKRGQNVTFRCDPISEHNRLYWYRQTLGQGPEFLTYFQNEAQLEKSRLLSDRFSAERPKGSFSTLEIQRTEQGDSAMYLCASSASGAYNEQFFGPGTRLTVL.

This clonotype was observed many times. This sequence joins TRBV10-3 and TRBJ2-7; 9 bases map to TRBD1. The CDR3 covers 14 residues. J was trimmed by 5 bases and V by 6 bases; bases with no gene match: 8. Germline values: CDR1 ENHRY, CDR2 SYGVKD. The chain's CDR3 is CAISSGTGSHEQYF. For the CDR3, the DNA is TGTGCCATCAGCTCCGGGACAGGGTCCCACGAGCAGTACTTC.

This chain links TRBV7-2 with TRBJ2-3, with TRBD2 identical over 9 bases. This CDR3 has 14 residues. J was trimmed by 4 bases and V by 5 bases; bases with no gene match: 4. In germline, CDR1 is SGHTA, CDR2 FQGNSA. The CDR3 sequence is CASSPGLAPDTQYF. The CDR3 DNA follows: TGTGCCAGCAGCCCCGGACTAGCGCCAGATACGCAGTATTTT.

This clonotype was observed at least ten times. The chain links TRBV27 to TRBJ2-1; 12 bases map to TRBD2. The CDR3 runs to 16 residues. Per the germline V gene, CDR1 is MNHEY and CDR2 is SMNVEV (reference sequence). Trimming at V came to 7 bases and at J to 7 bases, leaving 11 bases not matched to a gene. The CDR3 protein is CASIPHLAGGLNEQFF. The CDR3 nucleotides read TGTGCCAGCATCCCGCATCTAGCGGGAGGGCTGAATGAGCAGTTCTTC.

A few counts support this clonotype. The V gene is TRBV24-1, the J gene TRBJ2-5; the match to TRBD1 covers 9 bases. J was trimmed by 7 bases and V by 9 bases; bases with no gene match: 11. CDR3 length equals 14 residues. Germline lookup yields CDR1 KGHDR and CDR2 SFDVKD. CDR3 protein: CATRRDRAFRTQYF. CDR3 sequence (DNA): TGTGCCACCCGACGGGACAGGGCTTTTCGGACCCAGTACTTC.

The table lists this clonotype with many counts. V and J are TRBV5-1 and TRBJ2-7; 8 bases align to TRBD2. The V and J ends lost 0 bases and 2 bases, in that order; junction bases with no gene match: 7. Per the germline V gene, CDR1 is SGHRS and CDR2 is YFSETQ. The CDR3 is 16 residues long. DNA for the CDR3: TGCGCCAGCAGCTTGGGAACTAGCGGCATCGCCTACGAGCAGTACTTC. It specifies CASSLGTSGIAYEQYF.

V usage is TRBV6-5 and J usage is TRBJ2-3; TRBD2 aligns across 13 bases. Germline V lookup: CDR1 MNHEY, CDR2 SVGAGI. The trim removed 2 bases at V and 6 bases at J, leaving 11 bases unmatched. The CDR3 is 18 amino acids. The CDR3 DNA is TGTGCCAGCAGTTACCCGATGGGACTAGCGGGAAGGATGGATACGCAGTATTTT. Its protein product is CASSYPMGLAGRMDTQYF.

In its sample, this clonotype was seen a few times. The chain uses TRBV9 and TRBJ2-6, with no clear D. This CDR3 spans 16 amino acids. V lost 1 base to trimming and J lost 1 base, with 9 bases between them. Germline-derived CDR1 and CDR2 are SGDLS and YYNGEE. CDR3 residues: CASSVPRLSGANVLTF. In nucleotides, the CDR3 is TGTGCCAGCAGCGTACCCCGCCTTTCTGGGGCCAACGTCCTGACTTTC.

In its sample, this clonotype was seen a few times. The chain has TRBV5-1 and TRBJ2-2; tentative D call: TRBD1 (6 bases). Germline-derived CDR1 and CDR2 are SGHRS and YFSETQ. V lost 2 bases, J lost 2 bases, and 13 bases lay in between. This CDR3 region has 16 residues. The CDR3 sequence: CASSLDRRKNTGELFF. CDR3 bases: TGCGCCAGCAGCTTAGACAGGAGAAAAAACACCGGGGAGCTGTTTTTT.

This clonotype was counted ten times or more. The J gene is TRBJ2-1, the V gene TRBV20-1; D is perhaps TRBD2 (5 bases). V dropped 1 base and J dropped 0 bases, with 7 bases sitting between them. The germline V gene encodes CDR1 DFQATT and CDR2 SNEGSKA (reference sequence). This CDR3 contains 14 residues. DNA of the CDR3: TGCAGTGCTAGAGCGGGGAGCTCCTACAATGAGCAGTTCTTC. This sequence encodes CSARAGSSYNEQFF.

This clonotype was counted ten times or more. The chain combines TRBV5-1 with TRBJ2-7; D is perhaps TRBD2 (5 bases). CDR1 and CDR2 from the germline V gene are SGHRS and YFSETQ. The CDR3 is 13 amino acids. V lost 1 base and J lost 7, with 12 bases in between. CDR3 residues: CASSLSGEWEQYF. The CDR3 DNA reads as TGCGCCAGCAGCTTGTCTGGGGAGTGGGAGCAGTACTTC.

This clonotype turned up a few times. The chain recombines TRBV29-1 with TRBJ2-2; D possibly corresponds to TRBD1 (6 bases). The CDR3 is 12 residues long. V was trimmed by 5 bases and J by 3 bases, leaving 7 bases between them. Germline lookup yields CDR1 SQVTM and CDR2 ANQGSEA. CDR3 sequence (DNA): TGCAGCGTTCAGGGGTACACCGGGGAGCTGTTTTTT. The encoded protein is CSVQGYTGELFF.

The rearrangement uses TRBV20-1 and TRBJ2-4; TRBD2 might be the D (6 bases). The CDR3 has 14 amino acids. Germline V gives CDR1 DFQATT, CDR2 SNEGSKA (reference sequence). V was clipped by 6 bases and J by 4 bases, with 16 bases between them. The CDR3 sequence is CSANLGDLKNIQYF. The CDR3 nucleotides read TGCAGTGCCAACCTGGGGGACTTGAAAAACATTCAGTACTTC.

The chain uses TRBV9 and TRBJ1-5; maybe TRBD1 (5 bases). Germline-derived CDR1 and CDR2 are SGDLS and YYNGEE. Deletions cut 4 bases from V and 7 bases from J, with 15 bases between. The CDR3 is made up of 14 amino acids. The CDR3 here is CASSFSAAGQPQHF. The CDR3 DNA follows: TGTGCCAGCAGCTTTTCGGCGGCAGGGCAGCCCCAGCATTTT.

There are many counts of this clonotype. This chain connects TRBV20-1 to TRBJ2-1, with 9 bases that match TRBD2. This CDR3 has 15 amino acids. Germline loops: CDR1 DFQATT, CDR2 SNEGSKA (reference sequence). J gave up 2 bases and V 5 bases, and 7 bases lay outside the gene matches. The CDR3: CSAEPGLAPYNEQFF. The CDR3 DNA follows: TGCAGTGCTGAGCCGGGACTAGCACCCTACAATGAGCAGTTCTTC.

The chain has TRBV9 and TRBJ1-2; 8 positions agree with TRBD1. The CDR3 has 13 amino acids. The V gene's germline CDR1 is SGDLS and CDR2 YYNGEE. V shed 3 bases, J shed 4 bases, and the junction held 2 bases outside the gene matches. This CDR3 reads CASSAGTGYGYTF. In DNA, the CDR3 is TGTGCCAGCAGCGCCGGGACAGGCTATGGCTACACCTTC.

A few counts support this clonotype. The chain is built from TRBV24-1 and TRBJ2-6, with a tentative D call TRBD2 (5 bases). Deletions cut 3 bases from V and 1 base from J, with 9 bases between. The CDR3 runs to 16 residues. Germline V gene sequence: CDR1 KGHDR, CDR2 SFDVKD. CDR3 amino acids: CATSDPRGSGANVLTF. In nucleotides, the CDR3 is TGTGCCACCAGTGATCCCCGGGGATCTGGGGCCAACGTCCTGACTTTC.

Concerning this clonotype itself: Relative to the germline gene, one junction end is altered; a read error may explain this. CDR3 nucleotide sequence: TGTGCCAGCAGTGGCACTAGCGGGAGTGGGGATGAGCAGTTCTTC. Translating it yields CASSGTSGSGDEQFF. The chain links TRBV10-3 to TRBJ2-1; 11 nucleotides agree with TRBD2. This CDR3 is built from 15 residues. Germline V gene data show CDR1 as ENHRY and CDR2 as SYGVKD.